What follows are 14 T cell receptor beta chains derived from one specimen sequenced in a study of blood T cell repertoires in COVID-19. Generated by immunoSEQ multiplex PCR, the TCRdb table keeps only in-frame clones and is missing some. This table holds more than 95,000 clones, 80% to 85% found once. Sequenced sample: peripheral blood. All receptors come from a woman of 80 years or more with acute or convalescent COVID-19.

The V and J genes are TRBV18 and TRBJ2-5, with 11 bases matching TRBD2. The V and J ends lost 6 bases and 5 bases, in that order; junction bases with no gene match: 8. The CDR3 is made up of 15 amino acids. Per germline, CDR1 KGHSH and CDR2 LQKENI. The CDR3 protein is CASSSTSGSRETQYF. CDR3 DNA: TGTGCCAGCTCTTCCACTAGCGGGAGCCGCGAGACCCAGTACTTC.

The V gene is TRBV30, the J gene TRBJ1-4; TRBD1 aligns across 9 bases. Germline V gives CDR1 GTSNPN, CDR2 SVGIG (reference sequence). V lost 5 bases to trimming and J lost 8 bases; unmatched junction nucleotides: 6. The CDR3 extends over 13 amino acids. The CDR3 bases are TGTGCCTGGGGGGACAGGGTAGGAGAAAAACTGTTTTTT. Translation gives CAWGDRVGEKLFF.

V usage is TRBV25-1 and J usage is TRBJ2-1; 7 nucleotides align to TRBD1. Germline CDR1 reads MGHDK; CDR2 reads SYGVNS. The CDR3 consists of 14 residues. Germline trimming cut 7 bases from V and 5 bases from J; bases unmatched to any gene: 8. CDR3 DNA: TGTGCCAGCACCGACAGGGCCATAGACAATGAGCAGTTCTTC. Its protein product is CASTDRAIDNEQFF.

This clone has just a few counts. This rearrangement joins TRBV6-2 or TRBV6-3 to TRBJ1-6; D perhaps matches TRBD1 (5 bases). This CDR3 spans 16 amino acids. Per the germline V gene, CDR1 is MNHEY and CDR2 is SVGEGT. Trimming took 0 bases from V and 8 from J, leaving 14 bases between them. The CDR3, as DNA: TGTGCCAGCAGTTACTCGAACGCAGGGACTGATTCACCCCTCCACTTT. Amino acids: CASSYSNAGTDSPLHF.

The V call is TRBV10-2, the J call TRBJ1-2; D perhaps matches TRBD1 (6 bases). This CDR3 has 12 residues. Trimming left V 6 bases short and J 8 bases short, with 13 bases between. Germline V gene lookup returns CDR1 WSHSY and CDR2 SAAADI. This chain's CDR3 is CASSTGLGGYTF. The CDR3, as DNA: TGCGCCAGCAGCACAGGGTTAGGAGGCTACACCTTC.

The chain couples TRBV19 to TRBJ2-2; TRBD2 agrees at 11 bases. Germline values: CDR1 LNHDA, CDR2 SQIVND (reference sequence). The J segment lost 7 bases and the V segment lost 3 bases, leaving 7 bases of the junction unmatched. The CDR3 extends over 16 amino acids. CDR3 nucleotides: TGTGCCAGTAGTATCACTAGCGGGAGACAGGTCGGGGAGCTGTTTTTT. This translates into CASSITSGRQVGELFF.

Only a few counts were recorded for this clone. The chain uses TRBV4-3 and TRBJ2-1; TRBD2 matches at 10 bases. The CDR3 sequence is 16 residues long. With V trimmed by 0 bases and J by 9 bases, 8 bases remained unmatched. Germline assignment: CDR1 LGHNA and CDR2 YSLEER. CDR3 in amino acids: CASSQDGLAGVSEQFF. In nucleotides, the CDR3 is TGCGCCAGCAGCCAAGATGGTCTAGCGGGAGTTAGTGAGCAGTTCTTC.

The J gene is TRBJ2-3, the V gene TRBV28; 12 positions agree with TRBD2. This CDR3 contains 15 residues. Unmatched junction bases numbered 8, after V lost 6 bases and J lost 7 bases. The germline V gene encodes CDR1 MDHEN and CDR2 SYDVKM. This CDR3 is CASSFRTSGKYTQYF. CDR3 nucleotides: TGTGCCAGCAGCTTCCGGACTAGCGGGAAGTATACGCAGTATTTT.

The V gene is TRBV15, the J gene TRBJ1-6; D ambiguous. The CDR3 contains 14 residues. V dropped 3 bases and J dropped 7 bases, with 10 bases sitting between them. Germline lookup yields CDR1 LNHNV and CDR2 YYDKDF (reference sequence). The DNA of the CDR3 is TGTGCCACCAGCAGTATGTACAGAAATTCACCCCTCCACTTT. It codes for CATSSMYRNSPLHF. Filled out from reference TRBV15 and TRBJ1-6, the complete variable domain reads DAMVIQNPRYQVTQFGKPVTLSCSQTLNHNVMYWYQQKSSQAPKLLFHYYDKDFNNEADTPDNFQSRRPNTSFCFLDIRSPGLGDTAMYLCATSSMYRNSPLHFGNGTRLTVT.

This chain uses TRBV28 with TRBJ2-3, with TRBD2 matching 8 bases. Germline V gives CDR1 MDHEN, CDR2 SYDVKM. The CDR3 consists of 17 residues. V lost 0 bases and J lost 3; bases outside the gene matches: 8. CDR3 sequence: CASSLWAGRGSTDTQYF. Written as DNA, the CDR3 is TGTGCCAGCAGTTTATGGGCCGGGAGGGGGTCGACAGATACGCAGTATTTT.

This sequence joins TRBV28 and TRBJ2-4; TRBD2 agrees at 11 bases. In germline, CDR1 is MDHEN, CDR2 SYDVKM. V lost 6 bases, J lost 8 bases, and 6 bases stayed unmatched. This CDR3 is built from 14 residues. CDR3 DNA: TGTGCCAGCAGCCCCACTAGCGGGAGCTACATTCAGTACTTC. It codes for CASSPTSGSYIQYF.

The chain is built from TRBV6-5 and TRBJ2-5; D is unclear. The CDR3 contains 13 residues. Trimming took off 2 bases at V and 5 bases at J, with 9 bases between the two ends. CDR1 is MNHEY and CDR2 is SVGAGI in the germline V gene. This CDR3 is CASSYRYFETQYF. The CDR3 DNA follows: TGTGCCAGCAGTTACCGGTACTTTGAGACCCAGTACTTC.

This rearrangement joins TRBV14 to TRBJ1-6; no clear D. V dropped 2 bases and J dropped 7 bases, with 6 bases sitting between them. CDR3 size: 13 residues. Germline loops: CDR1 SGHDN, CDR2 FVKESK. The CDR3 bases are TGTGCCAGCAGCCAACAGGCCAATTCACCCCTCCACTTT. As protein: CASSQQANSPLHF.

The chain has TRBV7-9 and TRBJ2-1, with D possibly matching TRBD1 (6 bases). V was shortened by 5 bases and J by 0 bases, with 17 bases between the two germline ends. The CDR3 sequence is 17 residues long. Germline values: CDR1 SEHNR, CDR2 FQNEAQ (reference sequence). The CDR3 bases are TGTGCCAGCAGCAGCAGTCGGACAGTGAGCTCCTACAATGAGCAGTTCTTC. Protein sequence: CASSSSRTVSSYNEQFF. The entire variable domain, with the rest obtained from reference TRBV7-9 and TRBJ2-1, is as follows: DTGVSQNPRHKITKRGQNVTFRCDPISEHNRLYWYRQTLGQGPEFLTYFQNEAQLEKSRLLSDRFSAERPKGSFSTLEIQRTEQGDSAMYLCASSSSRTVSSYNEQFFGPGTRLTVL.